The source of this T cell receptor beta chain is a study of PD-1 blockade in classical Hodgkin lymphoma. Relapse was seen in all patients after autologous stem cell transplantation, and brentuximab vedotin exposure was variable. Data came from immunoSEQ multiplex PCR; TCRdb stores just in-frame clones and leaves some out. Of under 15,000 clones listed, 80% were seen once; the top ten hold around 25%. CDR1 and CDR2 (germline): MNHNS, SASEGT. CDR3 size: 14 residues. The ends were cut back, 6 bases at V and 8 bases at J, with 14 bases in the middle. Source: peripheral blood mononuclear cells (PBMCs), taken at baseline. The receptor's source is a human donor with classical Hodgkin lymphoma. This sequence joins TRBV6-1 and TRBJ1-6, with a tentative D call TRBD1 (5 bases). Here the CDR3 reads CASRGTAEDSPLHF. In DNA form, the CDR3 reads TGTGCCAGCAGAGGGACCGCTGAAGATTCACCCCTCCACTTT.